The 21 T cell receptor beta chains below were found in one sample sequenced in a study of blood T cell repertoires in COVID-19 (dated by TCRdb to the early 2020s). The method was the immunoSEQ multiplex PCR assay. Held by TCRdb, this immuneACCESS table contains in-frame sequences only and omits some clones. Under half of the omission traces to an unresolved V gene where checked; the cause of the rest is unknown. Within this sample are roughly 150,000 clones, with around four fifths of them counted one time only. Together, the top ten hold around 5.1% of the sample. Sequenced: PBMCs or T cells enriched from blood (not recorded which). The receptors were sampled from a man between 65 and 79 years old who had been exposed to COVID-19.

This chain connects TRBV5-6 to TRBJ1-2, with TRBD1 identical over 8 bases. Germline V gene sequence: CDR1 SGHDT, CDR2 YYEEEE. The CDR3 has 16 amino acids. V lost 0 bases and J lost 4; bases outside the gene matches: 8. The CDR3 loop reads CASSLDRQGTRYGYTF. The CDR3 nucleotides read TGTGCCAGCAGCTTGGACCGACAGGGGACCCGCTATGGCTACACCTTC.

CDR3 in amino acids: CASSLRGGSRNYGYTF. CDR3 nucleotides: TGTGCCAGCAGCTTGAGAGGAGGGAGTAGGAACTATGGCTACACCTTC. The rearrangement joins TRBV5-4 to TRBJ1-2; D not resolved. V lost 1 base, J lost 2 bases, and 15 bases lay in between. Germline values: CDR1 SGHNT, CDR2 YYREEE (reference sequence). The CDR3 totals 16 residues.

The chain couples TRBV7-2 to TRBJ1-2; TRBD1 aligns across 10 bases. The CDR3 sequence is 15 residues long. J gave up 4 bases and V 5 bases, and 7 bases lay outside the gene matches. Germline CDR1 and CDR2: SGHTA and FQGNSA. The CDR3 loop reads CASSDPGQGSYGYTF. In DNA, the CDR3 is TGTGCCAGCAGCGATCCGGGACAGGGGAGCTATGGCTACACCTTC. The full variable domain, rest sourced from reference TRBV7-2 and TRBJ1-2, is GAGVSQSPSNKVTEKGKDVELRCDPISGHTALYWYRQSLGQGLEFLIYFQGNSAPDKSGLPSDRFSAERTGGSVSTLTIQRTQQEDSAVYLCASSDPGQGSYGYTFGSGTRLTVV.

The chain couples TRBV7-9 to TRBJ2-7, with D possibly matching TRBD2 (6 bases). The germline V gene encodes CDR1 SEHNR and CDR2 FQNEAQ (reference sequence). Between the trimmed V and J ends, which lost 1 base and 0 bases, there was a span of 10 bases. The CDR3 is 15 amino acids. The CDR3 region has the DNA TGTGCCAGCAGCTTAGTGGCTAGCGACTCCTACGAGCAGTACTTC. Protein product: CASSLVASDSYEQYF.

J is TRBJ2-3 and V is TRBV14, with 8 bases aligning to TRBD2. Germline loops: CDR1 SGHDN, CDR2 FVKESK. V lost 1 base, J lost 3 bases, and 6 bases stayed unmatched. The CDR3 contains 16 residues. The CDR3 nucleotides are TGTGCCAGCAGCCAAGCCAAACTAGCGGTTACAGATACGCAGTATTTT. This encodes CASSQAKLAVTDTQYF.

This clone is a singleton in its sample. The V gene is TRBV6-2 or TRBV6-3, the J gene TRBJ2-1, with a possible D match to TRBD1 (6 bases). The CDR3 covers 14 residues. Trimming removed 5 bases at V and 2 bases at J, with 10 bases between. Germline V gives CDR1 MNHEY, CDR2 SVGEGT. The CDR3 DNA sequence: TGTGCCAGCAGTCAACAGGGAACCTACAATGAGCAGTTCTTC. Amino acid sequence: CASSQQGTYNEQFF.

This rearrangement joins TRBV4-1 to TRBJ1-5, with unresolved D. Trimming left V 3 bases short and J 3 bases short, with 12 bases between. This CDR3 spans 15 amino acids. Germline CDR1 MGHRA, CDR2 YSYEKL. The CDR3 reads CASSQVQRSNQPQHF. The CDR3 DNA sequence: TGCGCCAGCAGCCAGGTACAGAGATCCAATCAGCCCCAGCATTTT.

Written as DNA, the CDR3 is TGTGCCAGCAGCCAAGGACTAGCGGGGGGTTCATTCGCGAACACCGGGGAGCTGTTTTTT. It yields the protein CASSQGLAGGSFANTGELFF. V gene TRBV4-2 combines with J gene TRBJ2-2; 13 bases align to TRBD2. Germline V CDR1 and CDR2: LGHNA, YNFKEQ. The CDR3 consists of 20 residues. The V gene end was trimmed by 1 base and the J gene end by 0 bases; junction bases not matched to a gene: 8.

Only a few counts were recorded for this clone. This chain links TRBV7-2 with TRBJ1-5; D is uncertain. Germline-derived CDR1 and CDR2 are SGHTA and FQGNSA. This CDR3 spans 15 amino acids. V lost 2 bases, J lost 0 bases, and 8 bases lay in between. The CDR3 is CASSLIGTSNQPQHF. The CDR3 coding sequence is TGTGCCAGCAGCTTAATCGGTACTAGCAATCAGCCCCAGCATTTT.

The chain links TRBV28 to TRBJ1-3; the D gene is possibly TRBD1 (6 bases). Germline CDR1 reads MDHEN; CDR2 reads SYDVKM. The CDR3 covers 17 residues. V was cut by 6 bases and J by 0 bases, with 18 bases left in between. In nucleotides, the CDR3 is TGTGCCAGCAGCCCACAACAGGGCCGACCCTCTGGAAACACCATATATTTT. Translation gives CASSPQQGRPSGNTIYF.

The chain is built from TRBV3-1 (or the pseudogene TRBV3-2) and TRBJ1-2; TRBD1 is a possible D gene (6 bases). Germline CDR1 and CDR2: LGHDT and YNNKEL (reference sequence). The CDR3 covers 15 residues. V dropped 4 bases and J dropped 5 bases, with 17 bases sitting between them. The CDR3 protein is CASSRSPGTTYGYTF. The CDR3 DNA reads as TGTGCCAGCAGCCGGTCTCCGGGGACAACTTATGGCTACACCTTC.

The V and J genes are TRBV9 and TRBJ2-5; D ambiguous. Trimming removed 4 bases from V and 2 bases from J, with 3 bases in between. Germline loops: CDR1 SGDLS, CDR2 YYNGEE. The CDR3 totals 11 residues. CDR3 residues: CASSPQETQYF. The CDR3 coding sequence is TGTGCCAGCAGCCCTCAAGAGACCCAGTACTTC.

The chain uses TRBV24-1 and TRBJ1-5, with 8 nucleotides matching TRBD1. The ends lost 5 bases at V and 4 bases at J; junction bases unmatched: 3. The CDR3 runs 14 residues. Germline V lookup: CDR1 KGHDR, CDR2 SFDVKD. CDR3 sequence: CATSGQGRNQPQHF. CDR3 DNA sequence: TGTGCCACCAGTGGACAGGGGCGGAATCAGCCCCAGCATTTT.

The V call is TRBV7-3, the J call TRBJ2-3, with 7 bases aligning to TRBD2. From germline, CDR1 is SGHTA and CDR2 FQGTGA. Losses at the gene ends were 4 bases for V and 5 bases for J; bases not matched to a gene: 12. The CDR3 contains 16 residues. The CDR3 region is CASSSNILAQLDTQYF. The CDR3 nucleotides are TGTGCCAGCAGCTCTAATATACTAGCGCAATTAGATACGCAGTATTTT.

The chain carries TRBV5-6 and TRBJ1-1; D remains unclear. V was shortened by 3 bases and J by 0 bases, with 12 bases between the two germline ends. The CDR3 sequence is 15 residues long. Germline CDR1 reads SGHDT; CDR2 reads YYEEEE. CDR3 amino acids: CASSWRELMNTEAFF. CDR3 DNA: TGTGCCAGCAGCTGGAGAGAGTTAATGAACACTGAAGCTTTCTTT. Full variable domain (outside the CDR3, taken from reference TRBV5-6 and TRBJ1-1): DAGVTQSPTHLIKTRGQQVTLRCSPKSGHDTVSWYQQALGQGPQFIFQYYEEEERQRGNFPDRFSGHQFPNYSSELNVNALLLGDSALYLCASSWRELMNTEAFFGQGTRLTVV.

This clone has a count of ten or more. In DNA, the CDR3 is TGTGCCAGCAGCTTAGGTATAGCGGGAGGGCAACGCGAGCAGTACTTC. It is translated as CASSLGIAGGQREQYF. The chain recombines TRBV13 with TRBJ2-7, with 11 bases that match TRBD2. Germline CDR1 is PRHDT and CDR2 is FYEKMQ (reference sequence). The trim removed 0 bases at V and 6 bases at J, leaving 7 bases unmatched. The CDR3 loop spans 16 amino acids.

The chain employs TRBV7-3 and TRBJ2-3; D is possibly TRBD2 (6 bases). Germline CDR1 is SGHTA and CDR2 is FQGTGA. This CDR3 region has 16 residues. The germline V and J ends were trimmed by 5 bases and 2 bases, with 17 bases remaining between them. CDR3: CASSLAGGVNTDTQYF. The CDR3 bases are TGTGCCAGCAGCCTAGCTGGAGGGGTAAACACAGATACGCAGTATTTT. Full variable domain (rest looked up from reference TRBV7-3 and TRBJ2-3): GAGVSQTPSNKVTEKGKYVELRCDPISGHTALYWYRQSLGQGPEFLIYFQGTGAADDSGLPNDRFFAVRPEGSVSTLKIQRTERGDSAVYLCASSLAGGVNTDTQYFGPGTRLTVL.

This clone showed up just a few times. This chain uses TRBV4-1 with TRBJ2-3; 9 bases agree with TRBD2. Germline values: CDR1 MGHRA, CDR2 YSYEKL. The CDR3 is made up of 15 amino acids. V was clipped by 0 bases and J by 6 bases; unmatched bases: 4. Written as DNA, the CDR3 is TGCGCCAGCAGCCAAGATGGCGGGGGGGCGGATACGCAGTATTTT. It is translated as CASSQDGGGADTQYF.

The V gene is TRBV7-2, the J gene TRBJ2-7, with D possibly being TRBD2 (5 bases). CDR1 and CDR2 (germline): SGHTA, FQGNSA. CDR3 length: 15 amino acids. Trimming stripped 5 bases from V and 3 bases from J, with 17 bases between. Written as DNA, the CDR3 is TGTGCCAGCAGCAATGAAGGGCGAGGGTACTACGAGCAGTACTTC. It yields the protein CASSNEGRGYYEQYF.

The rearrangement links TRBV27 to TRBJ1-2; TRBD1 aligns across 7 bases. With 4 bases clipped from V and 0 bases from J, the junction kept 2 bases outside the gene matches. This CDR3 spans 14 amino acids. Germline values: CDR1 MNHEY, CDR2 SMNVEV (reference sequence). The CDR3 reads CASSSRGPNYGYTF. Written as DNA, the CDR3 is TGTGCCAGCAGTTCAAGGGGGCCTAACTATGGCTACACCTTC.

The chain has TRBV7-2 and TRBJ1-2; 9 bases are a match to TRBD1. The CDR3 length is 15 residues. V lost 5 bases, J lost 4 bases, and 8 bases stayed unmatched. Germline CDR1 SGHTA, CDR2 FQGNSA. In DNA, the CDR3 is TGTGCCAGCAGCCCCAACAGGGGGCGCGGCTATGGCTACACCTTC. It is translated as CASSPNRGRGYGYTF.